This T cell receptor (beta chain) was captured in a study of OX40 agonist ivuxolimab in advanced cancers. Trimming pared 2 bases from V and 1 base from J, leaving 8 bases between. Germline V lookup: CDR1 SNHLY, CDR2 FYNNEI. The CDR3 is 14 residues long. Clones were sequenced by immunoSEQ multiplex PCR, and TCRdb holds only the in-frame ones, with some missing. The data show some 50,000 clones, with 70% to 90% seen just once and about 1.5% held by the top ten. The rearrangement joins TRBV2 to TRBJ2-5, with D possibly being TRBD2 (6 bases). Sequenced here: CD4+ or CD8+ T cells sorted from blood, sampled in a trial of the OX40 agonist ivuxolimab. This receptor was taken from an adult with an advanced solid tumor such as melanoma, head and neck, liver or kidney cancer. This chain's CDR3 is CASSESGVQETQYF. In DNA form, the CDR3 reads TGTGCCAGCAGTGAATCGGGGGTCCAAGAGACCCAGTACTTC.